This T cell receptor (beta chain) was recorded in a study of T cells in Graves' hyperthyroidism and ophthalmopathy. General study findings and limits: In blood, most of the thyroid clonotypes expanded above 0.001 were also present.

Orbital computed tomography and thyroid ultrasound, together with serum TRAb and thyroxine and clinical symptoms, were used for diagnoses. Trimming stripped 5 bases from V and 1 base from J, with 17 bases between. The CDR3 spans 16 residues. CDR1 is SGHTS and CDR2 is YDEGEE in the germline V gene. RNA transcripts yielded amplified TCR beta CDR3 regions. The TCR CDR3 first-round RT-PCR relied on the HTBI primer set. In TCRdb, the multiplex PCR reads were re-called with MiXCR into one record per CDR3 protein. The repertoire holds around 540,000 distinct CDR3 sequences, more than 15% seen once, with over 25% in the top ten. About this clonotype: Its matching antigen is unknown.

This clonotype was sampled from a woman in her twenties or thirties with Graves' ophthalmopathy. V is TRBV5-8 and J is TRBJ2-3, with D possibly being TRBD2 (6 bases). The sample consisted of blood. CDR3 sequence: CASRSGRRRGTDTQYF. The CDR3 bases are TGTGCCAGCAGATCGGGGAGGAGAAGGGGCACAGATACGCAGTATTTT.